Below are 18 T cell receptor beta chains sequenced from a single sample in a study of T cells expressing NK-cell markers. One entry per CDR3 protein, without DNA, is what TCRdb gives after re-calling the 5' RACE reads. The repertoire table contains 140,000 to 150,000 distinct CDR3 sequences. Sequences were obtained from blood T cells: a sorted CD56 or NKG2C T cell subset, CD4+ or CD8+ T cells, or bulk PBMC T cells (not recorded which). The receptors shown here come from a man between 18 and 29 years old in good health.

This sequence joins TRBV14 and TRBJ2-1. The CDR3 runs 13 residues. CDR1 is SGHDN and CDR2 is FVKESK in the germline V gene. The CDR3 region is CASSPTVAYEQFF.

The V and J genes are TRBV3-1 and TRBJ2-2; TCRdb calls TRBD1, which cannot be checked without DNA. The CDR3 contains 14 residues. Per the germline V gene, CDR1 is LGHDT and CDR2 is YNNKEL (reference sequence). This chain's CDR3 is CATGTPALTGELFF.

The chain is built from TRBV23-1 and TRBJ2-1; the TRBD1 assignment by TCRdb is unverifiable without DNA. TRBV23-1 counts as an open reading frame of uncertain function. This CDR3 region has 15 residues. The CDR3 loop reads CASSHPRGRDGEQFF.

CDR3 sequence reads: CASSLNRVFGGELFF. The chain combines TRBV19 with TRBJ2-2; the D call from TCRdb, TRBD1, cannot be confirmed without DNA. The germline gives CDR1 LNHDA, CDR2 SQIVND (reference sequence). The CDR3 runs to 15 residues.

The CDR3 protein is CASSPFASGINEQFF. The chain has TRBV7-9 and TRBJ2-1; the D call of TRBD2 rests on TCRdb alone, since no DNA is present to check it. Germline assignment: CDR1 SEHNR and CDR2 FQNEAQ (reference sequence). The CDR3 sequence is 15 residues long. The whole variable domain, remainder taken from reference TRBV7-9 and TRBJ2-1, is DTGVSQNPRHKITKRGQNVTFRCDPISEHNRLYWYRQTLGQGPEFLTYFQNEAQLEKSRLLSDRFSAERPKGSFSTLEIQRTEQGDSAMYLCASSPFASGINEQFFGPGTRLTVL.

The chain uses TRBV6-1 and TRBJ2-1. Germline V lookup: CDR1 MNHNS, CDR2 SASEGT. The CDR3 loop spans 15 amino acids. The CDR3 reads CASSEQSGSYNEQFF.

The rearrangement links TRBV9 to TRBJ2-1. The CDR3 contains 13 residues. CDR1 and CDR2 from the germline V gene are SGDLS and YYNGEE. This chain's CDR3 is CASSDQEYNEQFF.

The chain carries TRBV12-3 or TRBV12-4 and TRBJ2-1; no DNA is available, so the TRBD1 call from TCRdb remains unchecked. The length of the CDR3 is 14 residues. The CDR3 region is CASSPGAKSDEQFF.

The rearrangement joins TRBV12-3 or TRBV12-4 to TRBJ2-2. The CDR3 contains 14 residues. The CDR3 reads CASGLADPTGELFF.

V usage is TRBV6-5 and J usage is TRBJ2-7; TCRdb's D call of TRBD1 is untestable without DNA. The CDR3 spans 14 residues. The V gene's germline CDR1 is MNHEY and CDR2 SVGAGI. The CDR3: CASSYDTGSYEQYF.

J is TRBJ2-1 and V is TRBV7-8; the TCRdb call, TRBD1, lacks DNA for checking. The germline V gene has CDR1 SGHVS and CDR2 FQNEAQ. The CDR3 length is 15 residues. The CDR3 here is CASSPGGGWMLEQFF.

The V and J genes are TRBV6-2 or TRBV6-3 and TRBJ2-1; without DNA, the TCRdb call of TRBD1 cannot be checked. Germline V gene sequence: CDR1 MNHEY, CDR2 SVGEGT. The CDR3 covers 13 residues. The CDR3 sequence is CASMAPGYNEQFF.

The CDR3 protein is CASRSAANTIYF. The chain carries TRBV19 and TRBJ1-3. The CDR3 is 12 amino acids. CDR1 and CDR2 from the germline V gene are LNHDA and SQIVND (reference sequence).

The V gene is TRBV12-3 or TRBV12-4, the J gene TRBJ2-6. This CDR3 contains 16 residues. Here the CDR3 reads CASSILGDSGANVLTF.

The chain joins TRBV5-1 to TRBJ2-1. Germline V gene lookup returns CDR1 SGHRS and CDR2 YFSETQ. CDR3 length: 15 residues. Here the CDR3 reads CASSLVVGSYNEQFF.

This sequence joins TRBV10-2 and TRBJ2-2; the TCRdb D gene call, TRBD1, has no DNA to confirm it. The CDR3 is 16 residues long. In germline, CDR1 is WSHSY, CDR2 SAAADI. CDR3 protein: CASSTPGGRNTGELFF.

J is TRBJ2-1 and V is TRBV5-5; TCRdb selects TRBD1, and the lack of DNA leaves this call unchecked. The CDR3 sequence is 15 residues long. In germline, CDR1 is SGHKS, CDR2 YYEKEE (reference sequence). CDR3 residues: CASSLEQGSGNEQFF.

The rearrangement joins TRBV7-9 to TRBJ2-2. This CDR3 region has 14 residues. The V gene's germline CDR1 is SEHNR and CDR2 FQNEAQ (reference sequence). The CDR3 protein is CASSYNEWTGELFF.